Described below is a single T cell receptor beta chain sequence and its context. Its antigen is unknown. The data originate from a study of CXCR3-negative and CXCR3-positive naive CD8 T cells. Whole-study results and caveats: In cryopreserved cells, CXCR3 expression partially decreased, and fresh PBMCs were used in most assays. Both naive subsets had comparably high diversity; memory CD8+ cells much lower.

TRB cDNA was prepared as libraries by UMI-labeled 5' RACE. Reprocessing the 5' RACE reads, TCRdb reports a single entry for every CDR3 protein and omits DNA. Its clone listing holds about 62,000 distinct CDR3 sequences. The germline V gene has CDR1 SQVTM and CDR2 ANQGSEA. CDR3 length equals 16 residues. The clonotype was recovered from a human donor in good health. Some clones in this sample may be carry-over from other donors' samples. The rearrangement uses TRBV29-1 and TRBJ2-3; no DNA is available, so the TRBD2 call from TCRdb remains unchecked. The sample consisted of naive CXCR3- CD8+ T cells from blood. Indicated subset: CD45RO-CCR7+CD27+CD95- naive CD8+ T cells lacking CXCR3 (TNR3-). The CDR3 sequence is CSVDGTSGRVTDTQYF.